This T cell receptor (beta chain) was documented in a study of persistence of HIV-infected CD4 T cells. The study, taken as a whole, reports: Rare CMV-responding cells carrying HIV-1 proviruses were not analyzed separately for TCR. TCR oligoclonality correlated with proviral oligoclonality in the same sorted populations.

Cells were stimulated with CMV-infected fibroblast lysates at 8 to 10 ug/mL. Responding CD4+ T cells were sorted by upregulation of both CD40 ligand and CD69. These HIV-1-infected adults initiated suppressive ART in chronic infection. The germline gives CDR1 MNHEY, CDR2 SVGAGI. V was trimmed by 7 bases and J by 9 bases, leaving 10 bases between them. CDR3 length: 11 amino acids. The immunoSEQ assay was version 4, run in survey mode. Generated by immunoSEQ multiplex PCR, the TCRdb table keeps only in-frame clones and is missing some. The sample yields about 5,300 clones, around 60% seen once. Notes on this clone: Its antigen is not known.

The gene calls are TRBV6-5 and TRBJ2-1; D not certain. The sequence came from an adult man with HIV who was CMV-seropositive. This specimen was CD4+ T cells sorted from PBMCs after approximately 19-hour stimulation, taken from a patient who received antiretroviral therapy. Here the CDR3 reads CASTGLGEQFF. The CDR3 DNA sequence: TGTGCCAGCACAGGATTGGGTGAGCAGTTCTTC.